The 11 T cell receptor beta chains below all came from one sample that was sequenced in a study of blood T cells in healthy people across ages. Primed by a sample-barcoded 5' primer and a J-beta primer mix, a second PCR proceeded for 7 to 11 cycles. TCRdb passed the 5' RACE reads through MiXCR, listing each CDR3 protein once. The sample consists of fewer than 900,000 distinct CDR3 sequences, about 40% of them appearing once. Sequencing was performed on blood. These receptors originate from a woman aged 60-75 years in good health.

This clonotype was found a few times. The chain recombines TRBV6-1 with TRBJ1-5; D ambiguous. V lost 2 bases and J 3 bases, leaving 14 bases between the germline ends. The CDR3 totals 16 residues. Germline CDR1 reads MNHNS; CDR2 reads SASEGT. CDR3 region: CASSERASTPNQPQHF. CDR3 DNA: TGTGCCAGCAGTGAACGGGCCTCTACCCCCAATCAGCCCCAGCATTTT.

The chain uses TRBV6-1 and TRBJ1-1; possibly TRBD1 for D (5 bases). V lost 4 bases to trimming and J lost 6 bases, with 12 bases between them. The CDR3 has 13 amino acids. CDR1 is MNHNS, CDR2 SASEGT, per germline. The CDR3 protein is CASSADSWAEAFF. The DNA of the CDR3 is TGTGCCAGCAGTGCCGACAGTTGGGCTGAAGCTTTCTTT.

The chain combines TRBV29-1 with TRBJ2-1, with D possibly being TRBD2 (6 bases). Germline V gives CDR1 SQVTM, CDR2 ANQGSEA. The CDR3 extends over 14 amino acids. Trimming pared 3 bases from V and 10 bases from J, leaving 19 bases between. DNA for the CDR3: TGCAGCGTTGAGGTTGCGGGACGGGGAGACGAGCAGTTCTTC. Its translation is CSVEVAGRGDEQFF.

CDR3: CASILAGGYNEQFF. The CDR3 bases are TGTGCCAGCATTTTAGCGGGGGGTTACAATGAGCAGTTCTTC. The rearrangement joins TRBV9 to TRBJ2-1, with 10 nucleotides matching TRBD2. The germline gives CDR1 SGDLS, CDR2 YYNGEE. This CDR3 spans 14 amino acids. With V trimmed by 6 bases and J by 4 bases, 4 bases remained unmatched.

The rearrangement joins TRBV7-2 to TRBJ2-3; 8 positions agree with TRBD2. Losses at the gene ends were 5 bases for V and 10 bases for J; bases not matched to a gene: 8. CDR1 is SGHTA, CDR2 FQGNSA, per germline. CDR3 size: 13 residues. The CDR3 bases are TGTGCCAGCAGCCCTACGACTAGCGCGGCGCAGTATTTT. This encodes CASSPTTSAAQYF.

The CDR3 nucleotides read TGCGCCAGCAGCTTACAGGGGCTGATCACTGAAGCTTTCTTT. It specifies CASSLQGLITEAFF. The chain joins TRBV5-1 to TRBJ1-1; 7 bases agree with TRBD1. V was clipped by 2 bases and J by 4 bases; unmatched bases: 5. Germline loops: CDR1 SGHRS, CDR2 YFSETQ. The CDR3 spans 14 residues.

This clonotype has a handful of counts. The chain employs TRBV7-2 and TRBJ1-2; 11 nucleotides agree with TRBD1. V lost 1 base and J lost 2; bases outside the gene matches: 12. There are 19 residues in the CDR3. Germline CDR1 reads SGHTA; CDR2 reads FQGNSA. Here the CDR3 reads CASSLEIGGQGGRNYGYTF. As DNA, the CDR3 is TGTGCCAGCAGCTTAGAGATTGGGGGACAGGGGGGCAGAAACTATGGCTACACCTTC.

The chain has TRBV11-2 and TRBJ2-4, with 8 positions matching TRBD2. In germline, CDR1 is SGHAT, CDR2 FQNNGV. V was pared by 2 bases and J by 4 bases, with 4 bases of the junction left unmatched. The CDR3 is 15 amino acids. The CDR3 sequence is CASSLYSGVKNIQYF. As DNA, the CDR3 is TGTGCCAGCAGCTTATATAGCGGGGTGAAAAACATTCAGTACTTC.

Comment on this clonotype: This may arise from a read error, as a much more abundant clone is one base away. This CDR3 is missing its conserved last phenylalanine or tryptophan, likely due to a read error. DNA for the CDR3: TGCAGTGTTCCGACTAGCGGGATACATGAGCAGTTCTTA. It encodes CSVPTSGIHEQFL. V is TRBV20-1 and J is TRBJ2-1; 11 nucleotides align to TRBD2. The J segment lost 8 bases and the V segment lost 7 bases, leaving 7 bases of the junction unmatched. The germline V gene encodes CDR1 DFQATT and CDR2 SNEGSKA (reference sequence). The CDR3 runs to 13 residues.

This clonotype has more than one count but fewer than ten. This chain joins TRBV20-1 and TRBJ2-4; TRBD2 might be the D (5 bases). The CDR3 consists of 13 residues. The germline V gene has CDR1 DFQATT and CDR2 SNEGSKA (reference sequence). Trimming took 7 bases from V and 3 from J, leaving 13 bases between them. CDR3 in DNA: TGCAGTGTCAAGGACTGGGGCAAAAACATTCAGTACTTC. Amino acids: CSVKDWGKNIQYF.

This chain connects TRBV18 to TRBJ2-5; D call uncertain. The closer fit of TRBJ2-7 to the DNA end suggests the J call may be wrong. The CDR3 has 16 amino acids. Germline V gene data show CDR1 as KGHSH and CDR2 as LQKENI. The CDR3: CASSPPAGLSSYEQYF. In DNA form, the CDR3 reads TGTGCCAGCTCACCACCGGCCGGGCTTAGCTCCTACGAGCAGTACTTC.